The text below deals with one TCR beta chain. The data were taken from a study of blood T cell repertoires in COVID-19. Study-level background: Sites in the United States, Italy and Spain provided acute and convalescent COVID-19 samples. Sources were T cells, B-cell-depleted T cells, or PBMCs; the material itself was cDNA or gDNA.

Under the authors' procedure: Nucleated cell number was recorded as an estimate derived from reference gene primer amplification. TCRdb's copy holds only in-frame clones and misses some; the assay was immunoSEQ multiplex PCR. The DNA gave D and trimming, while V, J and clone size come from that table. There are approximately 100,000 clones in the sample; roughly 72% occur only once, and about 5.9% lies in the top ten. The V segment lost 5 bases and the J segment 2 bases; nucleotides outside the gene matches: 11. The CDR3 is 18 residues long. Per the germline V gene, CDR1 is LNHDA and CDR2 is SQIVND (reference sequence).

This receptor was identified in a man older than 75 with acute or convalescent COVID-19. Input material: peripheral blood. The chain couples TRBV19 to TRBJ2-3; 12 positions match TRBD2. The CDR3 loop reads CASSSRLAGDPPTDTQYF. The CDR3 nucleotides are TGTGCCAGTAGTTCTCGACTAGCGGGGGACCCCCCCACAGATACGCAGTATTTT.